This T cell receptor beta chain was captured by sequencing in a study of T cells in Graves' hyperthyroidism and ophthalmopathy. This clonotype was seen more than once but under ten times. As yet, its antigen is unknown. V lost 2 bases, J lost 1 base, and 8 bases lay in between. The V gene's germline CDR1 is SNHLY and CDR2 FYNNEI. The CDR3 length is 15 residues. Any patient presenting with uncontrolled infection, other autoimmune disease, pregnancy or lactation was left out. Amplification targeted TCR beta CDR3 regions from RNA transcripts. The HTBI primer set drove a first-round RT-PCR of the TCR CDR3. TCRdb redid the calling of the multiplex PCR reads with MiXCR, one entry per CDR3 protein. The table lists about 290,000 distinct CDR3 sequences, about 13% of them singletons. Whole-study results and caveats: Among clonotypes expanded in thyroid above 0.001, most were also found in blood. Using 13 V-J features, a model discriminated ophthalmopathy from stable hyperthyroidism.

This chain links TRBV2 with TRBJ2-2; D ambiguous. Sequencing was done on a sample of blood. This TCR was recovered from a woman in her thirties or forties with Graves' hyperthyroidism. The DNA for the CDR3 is TGTGCCAGCAGTGAACCAGGCCGGAACACCGGGGAGCTGTTTTTT. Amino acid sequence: CASSEPGRNTGELFF.